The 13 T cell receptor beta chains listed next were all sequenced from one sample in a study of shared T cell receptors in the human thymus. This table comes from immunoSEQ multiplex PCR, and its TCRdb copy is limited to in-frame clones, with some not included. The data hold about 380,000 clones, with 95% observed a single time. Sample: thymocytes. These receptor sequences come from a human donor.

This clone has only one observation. CDR3 nucleotides: TGTGCCAGCAGTCCTCCGCCGGGACTAGCGGGAGGAATCTTCAATGAGCAGTTCTTC. Its protein is CASSPPPGLAGGIFNEQFF. The chain combines TRBV28 with TRBJ2-1, with TRBD2 matching over 15 bases. With V trimmed by 5 bases and J by 6 bases, 14 bases remained unmatched. CDR1 is MDHEN and CDR2 is SYDVKM in the germline V gene. The CDR3 is made up of 19 amino acids.

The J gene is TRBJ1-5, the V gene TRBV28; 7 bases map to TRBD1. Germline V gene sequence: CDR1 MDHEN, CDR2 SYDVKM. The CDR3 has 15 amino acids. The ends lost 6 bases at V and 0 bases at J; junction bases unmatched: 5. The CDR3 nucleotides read TGTGCCAGCAGCACGACAGGGAATAGCAATCAGCCCCAGCATTTT. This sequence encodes CASSTTGNSNQPQHF.

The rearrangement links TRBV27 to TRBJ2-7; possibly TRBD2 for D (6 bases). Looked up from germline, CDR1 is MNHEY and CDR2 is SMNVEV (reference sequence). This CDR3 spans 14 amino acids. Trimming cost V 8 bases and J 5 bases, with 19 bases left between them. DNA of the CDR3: TGTGCCAGCCTTTTGTGCGCTAGCGAAGACGAGCAGTACTTC. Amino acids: CASLLCASEDEQYF.

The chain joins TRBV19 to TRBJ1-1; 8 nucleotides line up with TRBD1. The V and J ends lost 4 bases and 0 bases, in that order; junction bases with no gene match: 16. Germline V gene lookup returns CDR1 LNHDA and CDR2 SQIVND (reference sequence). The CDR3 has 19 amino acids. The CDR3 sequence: CASSTGQGLPFRLNTEAFF. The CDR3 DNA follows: TGTGCCAGTAGTACCGGACAGGGACTGCCTTTTAGGTTGAACACTGAAGCTTTCTTT.

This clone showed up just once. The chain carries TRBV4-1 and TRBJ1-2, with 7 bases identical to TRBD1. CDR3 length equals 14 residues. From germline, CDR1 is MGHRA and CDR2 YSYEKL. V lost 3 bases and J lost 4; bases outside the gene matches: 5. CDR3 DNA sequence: TGCGCCAGCAGCCAGGAGGGACAGTTCTATGGCTACACCTTC. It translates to CASSQEGQFYGYTF.

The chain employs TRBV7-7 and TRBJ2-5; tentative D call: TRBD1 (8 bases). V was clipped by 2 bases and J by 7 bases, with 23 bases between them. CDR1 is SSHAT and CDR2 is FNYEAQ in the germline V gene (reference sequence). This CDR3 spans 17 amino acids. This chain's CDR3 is CASSLRGGGTGQMTQYF. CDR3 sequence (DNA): TGTGCCAGCAGCTTAAGGGGAGGGGGGACAGGTCAGATGACCCAGTACTTC.

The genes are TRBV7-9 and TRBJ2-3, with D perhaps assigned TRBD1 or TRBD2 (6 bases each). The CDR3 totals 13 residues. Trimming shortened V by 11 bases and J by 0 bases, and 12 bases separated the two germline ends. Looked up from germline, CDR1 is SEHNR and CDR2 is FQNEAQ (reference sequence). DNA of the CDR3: TGTGCCGGGGGGCAGGTTAGCACAGATACGCAGTATTTT. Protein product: CAGGQVSTDTQYF.

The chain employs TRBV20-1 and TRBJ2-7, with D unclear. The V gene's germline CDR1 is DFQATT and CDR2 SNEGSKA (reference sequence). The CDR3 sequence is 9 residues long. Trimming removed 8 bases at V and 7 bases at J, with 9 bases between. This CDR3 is CSSRQEQYF. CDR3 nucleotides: TGCAGTTCCCGACAAGAGCAGTACTTC.

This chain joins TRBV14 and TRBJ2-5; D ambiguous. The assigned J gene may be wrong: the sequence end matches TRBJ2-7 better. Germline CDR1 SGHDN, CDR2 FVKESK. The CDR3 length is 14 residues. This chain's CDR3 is CASSQSAGSNEQYF. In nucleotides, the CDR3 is TGTGCCAGCAGCCAGAGCGCCGGATCCAACGAGCAGTACTTC.

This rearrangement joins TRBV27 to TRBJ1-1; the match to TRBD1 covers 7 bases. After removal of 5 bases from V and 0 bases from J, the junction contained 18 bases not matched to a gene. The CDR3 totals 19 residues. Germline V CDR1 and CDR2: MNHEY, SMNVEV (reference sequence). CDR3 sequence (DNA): TGTGCCAGCAGTCAGAAATCAGGCGACAGGGAGGGGATGAACACTGAAGCTTTCTTT. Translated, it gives CASSQKSGDREGMNTEAFF.

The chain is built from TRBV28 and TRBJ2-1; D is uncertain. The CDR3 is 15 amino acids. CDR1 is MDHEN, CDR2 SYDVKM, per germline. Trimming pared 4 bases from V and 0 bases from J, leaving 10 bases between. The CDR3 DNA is TGTGCCAGCAGTTGGTTTGGTGGCTCCTACAATGAGCAGTTCTTC. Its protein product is CASSWFGGSYNEQFF.

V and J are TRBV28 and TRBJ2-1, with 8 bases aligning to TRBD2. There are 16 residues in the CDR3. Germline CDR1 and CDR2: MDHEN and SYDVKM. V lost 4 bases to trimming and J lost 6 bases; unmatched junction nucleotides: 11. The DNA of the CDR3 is TGTGCCAGCAGTTACCTCGGGATAGCGGGACCCAATGAGCAGTTCTTC. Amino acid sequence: CASSYLGIAGPNEQFF.

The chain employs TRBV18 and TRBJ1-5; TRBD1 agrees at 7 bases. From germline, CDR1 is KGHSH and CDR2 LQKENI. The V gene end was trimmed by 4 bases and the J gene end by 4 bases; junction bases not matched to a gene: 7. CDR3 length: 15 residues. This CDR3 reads CASSRVTGANQPQHF. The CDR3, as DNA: TGTGCCAGCTCACGGGTTACAGGGGCGAATCAGCCCCAGCATTTT.